The entry below gives a single TCR beta chain sequence along with its context. The target antigen is unknown. The CDR3 is 14 residues long. V was trimmed by 2 bases and J by 2 bases, leaving 7 bases between them. Germline V lookup: CDR1 SGHAT, CDR2 FQDESV (reference sequence). Libraries were prepared by immunoSEQ multiplex PCR; TCRdb keeps only in-frame clonotypes and omits some of them. The table records over 25,000 clones, roughly 94% of them present only once. Time point defined: new active TB diagnosis, blood taken before or within 7 days of starting treatment. This specimen belongs to a study of T cells in tuberculosis. For the study at large: T cells were selected with CD1B tetramers loaded with glucose monomycolate.

Whole-study results and caveats: Active tuberculosis patients had shorter CDR3-alpha; the beta difference was nonsignificant. Using the GMM-specific repertoire gave around 88% accuracy versus roughly 68% with motifs.

The receptor comes from an adult with tuberculosis. Specimen: PBMCs, collected at tuberculosis diagnosis. The V and J genes are TRBV11-1 and TRBJ2-1; TRBD1 is a possible D gene (5 bases). As DNA, the CDR3 is TGTGCCAGCAGCTTATTGGACACCTACAATGAGCAGTTCTTC. This sequence encodes CASSLLDTYNEQFF.